The text below deals with one TCR beta chain. Its antigen is as yet unknown. The CDR3 contains 14 residues. V shed 8 bases and J shed 5 bases, with 19 bases lying between them. CDR1 and CDR2 from the germline V gene are SGHDT and YYEEEE. A modified ARM-PCR protocol with three rounds of nested PCR amplified TCRbeta. MiXCR, run by TCRdb on the multiplex PCR reads, gives a single entry per CDR3 protein. This sample has tens of thousands of distinct CDR3 sequences, with 60% to 70% found just once. The data belong to a study of tumor and adjacent non-tumor tissue in lung cancer. Study at large: Aged about 30 to 76 years, patients included approximately 11 men and 4 to 6 women with stage I to III disease. Findings and caveats of the study: Normal lung showed higher cumulative top 100 clone frequency than tumor. TCR diversity was significantly greater in tumor than normal lung tissue.

RNA was extracted from bulk tissue without any cell sorting. This non-tumor lung sample came from over 3 cm beyond the tumor edge. The chain couples TRBV5-6 to TRBJ2-5; D perhaps matches TRBD2 (6 bases). The specimen sequenced was distant non-tumor lung tissue. The TCR sequence derives from a middle-aged woman with non-small cell lung cancer. In nucleotides, the CDR3 is TGTGCCAGTAGGGCTACAGAGGAGGGGGAGACCCAGTACTTC. This codes for CASRATEEGETQYF.